The 15 T cell receptor beta chains below come from one sample, sequenced in a study of blood T cell repertoires in COVID-19. Sequencing used immunoSEQ multiplex PCR; TCRdb keeps in-frame clones, though not all of them. The sample holds about 55,000 clones, 80% to 85% seen once. The sample consisted of peripheral blood. The receptor source for this set is a human donor in a cohort sampled during active or convalescent COVID-19.

CDR3 sequence (DNA): TGTGCCAGCAGTCCAGGACAGGGTGATGGCTACACCTTC. It is translated as CASSPGQGDGYTF. V and J are TRBV7-2 and TRBJ1-2; 8 nucleotides agree with TRBD1. V lost 6 bases and J lost 6; bases outside the gene matches: 6. The CDR3 runs 13 residues. The germline gives CDR1 SGHTA, CDR2 FQGNSA.

The rearrangement uses TRBV28 and TRBJ1-1; weak D call: TRBD1 (5 bases). The ends were cut back, 6 bases at V and 8 bases at J, with 10 bases in the middle. Germline CDR1 is MDHEN and CDR2 is SYDVKM. The length of the CDR3 is 11 residues. CDR3 nucleotide sequence: TGTGCCAGCAGCCGACAGACAGAAGCTTTCTTT. Its translation: CASSRQTEAFF.

The J gene is TRBJ2-1, the V gene TRBV7-2; TRBD1 is a possible D gene (7 bases). The CDR3 spans 12 residues. Germline CDR1 is SGHTA and CDR2 is FQGNSA. V lost 5 bases, J lost 7 bases, and 9 bases lay in between. The CDR3 region has the DNA TGTGCCAGCAGCCCAGGGGGGAATGAGCAGTTCTTC. Residues: CASSPGGNEQFF.

The V call is TRBV5-4, the J call TRBJ1-2; 7 nucleotides match TRBD1. The J segment lost 4 bases and the V segment lost 4 bases, leaving 10 bases of the junction unmatched. Germline V gene sequence: CDR1 SGHNT, CDR2 YYREEE (reference sequence). CDR3 length: 15 amino acids. CDR3 bases: TGTGCCAGCAGCCTCGGGGACAGTGGAATCTATGGCTACACCTTC. This codes for CASSLGDSGIYGYTF.

The V and J genes are TRBV3-1 (or the pseudogene TRBV3-2) and TRBJ1-2; D gene uncertain. The germline V and J ends were trimmed by 0 bases and 4 bases, with 6 bases remaining between them. The length of the CDR3 is 13 residues. CDR1 is LGHDT and CDR2 is YNNKEL in the germline V gene (reference sequence). The CDR3 region has the DNA TGTGCCAGCAGCCAAGAATCCAGCTATGGCTACACCTTC. Protein: CASSQESSYGYTF.

This chain joins TRBV19 and TRBJ1-1, with a weak D call TRBD1 (6 bases). The ends were cut back, 6 bases at V and 3 bases at J, with 17 bases in the middle. The CDR3 is made up of 15 amino acids. CDR1 LNHDA and CDR2 SQIVND come from the germline V gene (reference sequence). DNA of the CDR3: TGTGCCAGTAGAGGGGGTACCCGAGGGGACACTGAAGCTTTCTTT. This codes for CASRGGTRGDTEAFF.

The chain has TRBV27 and TRBJ1-1, with D possibly TRBD1 on 6 matching bases. V lost 5 bases, J lost 5 bases, and 21 bases lay in between. The germline gives CDR1 MNHEY, CDR2 SMNVEV (reference sequence). This CDR3 is 16 amino acids long. CDR3 loop: CASSRTGFKLKTEAFF. The CDR3 DNA reads TGTGCCAGCAGTCGCACAGGGTTTAAATTAAAGACTGAAGCTTTCTTT.

This clone was seen just once. The chain employs TRBV13 and TRBJ1-2, with TRBD1 as a possible D gene (5 bases). V dropped 0 bases and J dropped 5 bases, with 10 bases sitting between them. CDR1 and CDR2 (germline): PRHDT, FYEKMQ (reference sequence). The CDR3 runs to 14 residues. Here the CDR3 reads CASSLGGLRYGYTF. The CDR3 region has the DNA TGTGCCAGCAGCTTAGGGGGACTTCGGTATGGCTACACCTTC. Full variable domain (rest looked up from reference TRBV13 and TRBJ1-2): AAGVIQSPRHLIKEKRETATLKCYPIPRHDTVYWYQQGPGQDPQFLISFYEKMQSDKGSIPDRFSAQQFSDYHSELNMSSLELGDSALYFCASSLGGLRYGYTFGSGTRLTVV.

This rearrangement joins TRBV19 to TRBJ1-2; 8 bases match TRBD1. The CDR3 sequence is 14 residues long. Per germline, CDR1 LNHDA and CDR2 SQIVND (reference sequence). Trimming cost V 7 bases and J 0 bases; bases outside gene matches: 4. The CDR3 DNA sequence: TGTGCCAGTATCGGGACAGGAACTAACTATGGCTACACCTTC. Its translation is CASIGTGTNYGYTF.

This chain joins TRBV4-1 and TRBJ2-7, with 9 bases that match TRBD1. The length of the CDR3 is 16 residues. The germline V gene has CDR1 MGHRA and CDR2 YSYEKL. V was clipped by 4 bases and J by 5 bases; unmatched bases: 12. The CDR3 protein is CASSPSPGQGVHEQYF. CDR3 nucleotides: TGCGCCAGCAGCCCCTCTCCGGGACAGGGTGTCCACGAGCAGTACTTC.

V is TRBV6-6 and J is TRBJ2-1; TRBD2 matches 7 bases. This CDR3 has 14 residues. V trimming: 8 bases; J trimming: 6 bases; junction bases outside the gene matches: 10. In germline, CDR1 is MNHNY, CDR2 SVGAGI (reference sequence). CDR3 sequence (DNA): TGTGCCAGCGGGAGGGGTGGCCCACTCAATGAGCAGTTCTTC. Translated, it gives CASGRGGPLNEQFF.

CDR3 nucleotides: TGTGCCAGCAGCACCACAACTAGCGGGGTTAGTTACGAGCAGTACTTC. Protein: CASSTTTSGVSYEQYF. V usage is TRBV5-6 and J usage is TRBJ2-7, with 10 bases matching TRBD2. CDR3 length: 16 amino acids. Per germline, CDR1 SGHDT and CDR2 YYEEEE. The junction had 11 bases not matched to a gene; V was cut back by 4 bases and J by 4 bases.

The rearrangement uses TRBV11-2 and TRBJ1-2; tentative D call: TRBD1 (5 bases). The germline V gene has CDR1 SGHAT and CDR2 FQNNGV. V shed 6 bases and J shed 4 bases, with 12 bases lying between them. This CDR3 is built from 13 residues. As DNA, the CDR3 is TGTGCCAGCAGGGGGGGAGGGGCCTATGGCTACACCTTC. Translating gives CASRGGGAYGYTF.

The chain joins TRBV5-1 to TRBJ1-2, with D maybe TRBD1 (6 bases). Germline CDR1 and CDR2: SGHRS and YFSETQ. The CDR3 sequence is 13 residues long. The V end lost 2 bases, the J end lost 3 bases, and 8 bases lay between the germline ends. The CDR3 region is CASSFKGDYGYTF. CDR3 in DNA: TGCGCCAGCAGCTTTAAGGGGGACTATGGCTACACCTTC.

This clone was counted a few times. The genes are TRBV7-9 and TRBJ1-5; TRBD1 agrees at 7 bases. The CDR3 spans 13 residues. J gave up 2 bases and V 5 bases, and 0 bases lay outside the gene matches. From germline, CDR1 is SEHNR and CDR2 FQNEAQ (reference sequence). The CDR3 DNA reads TGTGCCAGCAGCGGGACAGGCAATCAGCCCCAGCATTTT. It is translated as CASSGTGNQPQHF.